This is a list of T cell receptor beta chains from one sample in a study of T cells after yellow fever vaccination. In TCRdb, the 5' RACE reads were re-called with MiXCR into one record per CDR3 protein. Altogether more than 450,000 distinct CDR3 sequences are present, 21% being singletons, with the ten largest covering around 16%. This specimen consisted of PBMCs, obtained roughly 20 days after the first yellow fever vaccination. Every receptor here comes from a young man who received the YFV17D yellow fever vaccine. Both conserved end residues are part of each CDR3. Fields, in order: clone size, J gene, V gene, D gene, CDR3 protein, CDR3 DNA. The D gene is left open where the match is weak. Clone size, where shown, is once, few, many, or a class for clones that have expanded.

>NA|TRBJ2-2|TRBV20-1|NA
CSARDPPGQAGELFF
TGCAGTGCTAGAGATCCCCCCGGGCAAGCCGGGGAGCTGTTTTTT
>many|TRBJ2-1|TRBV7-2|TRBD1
CASTGQGHNEQFF
TGTGCCAGCACCGGACAGGGCCACAATGAGCAGTTCTTC
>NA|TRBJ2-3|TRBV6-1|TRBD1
CASKAGDRFRTDTQYF
TGTGCCAGCAAGGCAGGGGACAGGTTTAGGACAGATACGCAGTATTTT
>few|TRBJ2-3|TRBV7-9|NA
CASSPWWGSSTDTQYF
TGTGCCAGCAGCCCATGGTGGGGCTCGAGCACAGATACGCAGTATTTT
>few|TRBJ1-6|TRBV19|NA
CASSLQTDSPLHF
TGTGCCAGTAGTCTCCAGACAGACTCACCCCTCCACTTT
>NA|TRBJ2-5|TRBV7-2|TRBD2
CASSLFGLAGGQETQYF
TGTGCCAGCAGCCTTTTTGGACTAGCGGGGGGGCAAGAGACCCAGTACTTC
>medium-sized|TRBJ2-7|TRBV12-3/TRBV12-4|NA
CASSRDSAYEQYF
TGTGCCAGCAGCCGTGACAGCGCCTACGAGCAGTACTTC
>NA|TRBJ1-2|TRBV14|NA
CASSRFSARAGGYTF
TGTGCCAGCAGCCGCTTTTCTGCCAGGGCGGGAGGCTACACCTTC
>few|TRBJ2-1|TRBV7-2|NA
CASSLFSGGGEQFF
TGTGCCAGCAGCTTATTTTCTGGGGGTGGTGAGCAGTTCTTC
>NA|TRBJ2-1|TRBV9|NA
CASSWAGAPNEQFF
TGTGCCAGCAGCTGGGCGGGGGCCCCAAATGAGCAGTTCTTC
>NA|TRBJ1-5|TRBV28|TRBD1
CASSFSGQGQGPQHF
TGTGCCAGCAGTTTCTCCGGACAGGGCCAAGGGCCCCAGCATTTT
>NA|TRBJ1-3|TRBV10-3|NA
CAITGRQGLDTIYF
TGTGCCATCACCGGACGGCAGGGGTTAGACACCATATATTTT
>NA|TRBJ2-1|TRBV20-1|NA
CSARTRVGRDEQFF
TGCAGTGCTAGGACACGGGTCGGTCGAGATGAGCAGTTCTTC
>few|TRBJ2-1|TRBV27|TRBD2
CASSTILAGVSYNEQFF
TGTGCCAGCAGTACAATCCTAGCGGGGGTTTCCTACAATGAGCAGTTCTTC
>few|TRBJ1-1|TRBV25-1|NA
CASSEPGYDEAFF
TGTGCCAGCAGTGAACCAGGCTATGATGAAGCTTTCTTT
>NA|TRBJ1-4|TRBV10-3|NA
CAISDGTGDGEKLFF
TGTGCCATCAGTGACGGTACGGGAGACGGTGAAAAACTGTTTTTT
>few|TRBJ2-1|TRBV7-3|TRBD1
CASSPFTRDRVLSEQFF
TGTGCCAGCAGCCCTTTTACCCGGGACAGGGTTTTGAGTGAGCAGTTCTTC
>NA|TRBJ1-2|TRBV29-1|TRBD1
CSARDSGYGYTF
TGCAGCGCCCGGGACAGCGGTTATGGCTACACCTTC
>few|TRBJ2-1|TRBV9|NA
CASSVAIGFSYNEQFF
TGTGCCAGCAGCGTAGCTATTGGGTTCTCCTACAATGAGCAGTTCTTC
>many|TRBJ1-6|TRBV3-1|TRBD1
CASSRTGSSYNSPLHF
TGTGCCAGCAGCCGGACAGGGAGCTCCTATAATTCACCCCTCCACTTT
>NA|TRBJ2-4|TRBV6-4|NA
CASSGGEGNIQYF
TGTGCCAGCAGTGGGGGGGAAGGAAACATTCAGTACTTC
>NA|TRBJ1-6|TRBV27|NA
CASRPPGSSYNSPLHF
TGTGCCAGCAGGCCCCCCGGGAGCTCCTATAATTCACCCCTCCACTTT
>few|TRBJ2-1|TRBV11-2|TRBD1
CASSPVSGTGGVGEQFF
TGTGCCAGCAGCCCCGTTTCCGGGACAGGGGGCGTCGGGGAGCAGTTCTTC
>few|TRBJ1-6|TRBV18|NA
CASSPPEGRSPLHF
TGTGCCAGCTCACCACCGGAGGGTCGGTCACCCCTCCACTTT